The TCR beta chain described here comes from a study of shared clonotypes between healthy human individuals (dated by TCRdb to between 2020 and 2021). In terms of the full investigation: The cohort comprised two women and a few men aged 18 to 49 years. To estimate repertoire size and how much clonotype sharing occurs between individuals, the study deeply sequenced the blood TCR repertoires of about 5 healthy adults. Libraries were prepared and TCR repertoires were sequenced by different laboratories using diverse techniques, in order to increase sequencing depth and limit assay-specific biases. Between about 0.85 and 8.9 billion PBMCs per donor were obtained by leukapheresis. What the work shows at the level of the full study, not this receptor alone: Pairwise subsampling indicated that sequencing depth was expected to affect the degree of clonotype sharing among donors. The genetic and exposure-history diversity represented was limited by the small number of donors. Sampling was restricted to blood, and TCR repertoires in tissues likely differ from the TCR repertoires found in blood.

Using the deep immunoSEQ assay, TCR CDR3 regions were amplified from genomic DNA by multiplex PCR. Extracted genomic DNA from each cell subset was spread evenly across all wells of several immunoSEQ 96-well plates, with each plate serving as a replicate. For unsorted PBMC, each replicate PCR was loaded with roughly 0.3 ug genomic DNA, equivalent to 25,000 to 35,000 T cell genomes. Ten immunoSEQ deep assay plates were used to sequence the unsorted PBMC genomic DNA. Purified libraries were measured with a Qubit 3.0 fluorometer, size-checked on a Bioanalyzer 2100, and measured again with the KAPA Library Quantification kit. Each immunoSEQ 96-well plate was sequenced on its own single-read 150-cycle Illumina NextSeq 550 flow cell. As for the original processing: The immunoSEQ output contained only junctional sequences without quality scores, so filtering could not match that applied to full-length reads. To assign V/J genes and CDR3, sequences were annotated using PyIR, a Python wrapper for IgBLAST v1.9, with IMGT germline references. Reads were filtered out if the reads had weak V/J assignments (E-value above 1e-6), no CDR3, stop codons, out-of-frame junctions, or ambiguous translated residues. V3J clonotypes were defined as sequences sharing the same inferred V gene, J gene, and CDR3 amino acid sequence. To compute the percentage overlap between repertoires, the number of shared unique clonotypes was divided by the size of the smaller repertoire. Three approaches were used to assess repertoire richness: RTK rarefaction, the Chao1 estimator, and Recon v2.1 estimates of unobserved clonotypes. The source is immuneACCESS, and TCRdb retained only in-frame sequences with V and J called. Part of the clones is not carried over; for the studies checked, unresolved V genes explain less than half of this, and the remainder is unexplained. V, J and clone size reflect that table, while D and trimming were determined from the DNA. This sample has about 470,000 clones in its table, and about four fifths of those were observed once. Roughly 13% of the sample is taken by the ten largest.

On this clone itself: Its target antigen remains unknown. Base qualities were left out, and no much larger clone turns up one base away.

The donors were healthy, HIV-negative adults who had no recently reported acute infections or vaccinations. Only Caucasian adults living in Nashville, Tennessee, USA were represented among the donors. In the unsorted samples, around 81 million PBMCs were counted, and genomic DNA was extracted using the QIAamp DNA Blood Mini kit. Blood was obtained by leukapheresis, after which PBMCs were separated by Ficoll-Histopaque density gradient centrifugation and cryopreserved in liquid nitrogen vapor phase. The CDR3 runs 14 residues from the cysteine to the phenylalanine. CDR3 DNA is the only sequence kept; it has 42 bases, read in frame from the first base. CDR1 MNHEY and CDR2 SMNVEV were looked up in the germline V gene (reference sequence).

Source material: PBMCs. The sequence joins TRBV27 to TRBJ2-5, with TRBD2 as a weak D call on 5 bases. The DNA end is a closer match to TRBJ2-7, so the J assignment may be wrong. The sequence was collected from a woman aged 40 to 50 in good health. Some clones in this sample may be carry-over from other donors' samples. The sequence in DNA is TGTGCCAGCAGGGTCATGGGGAGCTCCTACGAGCAGTACTTC. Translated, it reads CASRVMGSSYEQYF.